Each of the 12 T cell receptor beta chains below was sequenced from the same sample in a study of blood T cell repertoires in COVID-19 (TCRdb year 2020). The library relied on the immunoSEQ multiplex PCR assay. This immuneACCESS table, as held by TCRdb, lists in-frame sequences with V and J called but not all clones. Of the missing ones, under half trace to an unresolved V gene in checked studies; the others have no known cause. This sample is represented by some 320,000 clones; roughly 90% of them were singletons. The top ten clonotypes cover 2.9% of the sample. The source material was PBMCs or T cells enriched from blood (not recorded which). The receptors derive from a woman aged 45-65 years who had been exposed to COVID-19.

V is TRBV20-1 and J is TRBJ2-4; 10 nucleotides agree with TRBD1. CDR1 DFQATT and CDR2 SNEGSKA come from the germline V gene (reference sequence). Trimming at V came to 3 bases and at J to 10 bases, leaving 3 bases not matched to a gene. The CDR3 is 12 amino acids. CDR3 DNA sequence: TGCAGTGCTAGTGGACAGGGGGAGATTCAGTACTTC. It specifies CSASGQGEIQYF.

The gene calls are TRBV4-1 and TRBJ2-3, with 10 bases matching TRBD1. This CDR3 region has 14 residues. V was pared by 3 bases and J by 6 bases, with 3 bases of the junction left unmatched. Germline V gives CDR1 MGHRA, CDR2 YSYEKL. CDR3 DNA sequence: TGCGCCAGCAGCCAGGGACAGGGGAGTGATACGCAGTATTTT. Translating gives CASSQGQGSDTQYF.

J is TRBJ1-1 and V is TRBV25-1; 8 nucleotides align to TRBD1. CDR1 and CDR2 (germline): MGHDK, SYGVNS. The V segment lost 9 bases and the J segment 5 bases; nucleotides outside the gene matches: 17. The CDR3 has 16 residues. The CDR3 loop is CASFYFNDRGYTEAFF. CDR3 nucleotide sequence: TGTGCCAGTTTTTACTTCAATGACAGGGGCTATACTGAAGCTTTCTTT.

This clone was seen just once. This chain connects TRBV24-1 to TRBJ1-2; a weak D match, TRBD1 (5 bases). This CDR3 comprises 14 residues. Germline CDR1 reads KGHDR; CDR2 reads SFDVKD. Trimming took off 3 bases at V and 2 bases at J, with 9 bases between the two ends. CDR3 coding DNA: TGTGCCACCAGTGATCCCGACAGAAACTATGGCTACACCTTC. Amino acid sequence: CATSDPDRNYGYTF.

The chain uses TRBV19 and TRBJ1-5; TRBD1 is a possible D gene (5 bases). V lost 8 bases and J lost 0, with 17 bases in between. Looked up from germline, CDR1 is LNHDA and CDR2 is SQIVND (reference sequence). This CDR3 is 16 amino acids long. CDR3 DNA: TGTGCCAGTCGGGGGGAAGGGAGCTATAGCAATCAGCCCCAGCATTTT. This sequence encodes CASRGEGSYSNQPQHF.

The chain is built from TRBV19 and TRBJ2-7; 9 bases are shared with TRBD1. The V segment lost 5 bases and the J segment 2 bases; nucleotides outside the gene matches: 4. CDR1 is LNHDA and CDR2 is SQIVND in the germline V gene (reference sequence). CDR3 length equals 14 residues. The CDR3 DNA follows: TGTGCCAGTAGTGACCGGGACAGGGCCTACGAGCAGTACTTC. It yields the protein CASSDRDRAYEQYF.

This chain joins TRBV5-1 and TRBJ2-1; D gene uncertain. Germline CDR1 is SGHRS and CDR2 is YFSETQ. CDR3 length equals 14 residues. Trimming removed 1 base from V and 2 bases from J, with 7 bases in between. The CDR3: CASSLSTAYNEQFF. DNA for the CDR3: TGCGCCAGCAGCTTGAGTACAGCCTACAATGAGCAGTTCTTC.

This rearrangement joins TRBV5-8 to TRBJ2-4; possible D gene TRBD1, 5 bases. Germline V CDR1 and CDR2: SGHTS, YDEGEE. V lost 0 bases and J 0 bases, leaving 19 bases between the germline ends. The CDR3 runs 19 residues. The CDR3: CASSLVGATGSLAKNIQYF. Written as DNA, the CDR3 is TGTGCCAGCAGCTTGGTTGGGGCGACCGGATCTTTAGCCAAAAACATTCAGTACTTC.

V gene TRBV7-9 combines with J gene TRBJ2-4, with 13 nucleotides matching TRBD2. Losses at the gene ends were 5 bases for V and 3 bases for J; bases not matched to a gene: 4. Per the germline V gene, CDR1 is SEHNR and CDR2 is FQNEAQ (reference sequence). The CDR3 extends over 16 amino acids. For the CDR3, the DNA is TGTGCCAGCAGCCTCGGACTAGCGGGGGACAAAAACATTCAGTACTTC. As protein: CASSLGLAGDKNIQYF.

This clone was detected only once. V usage is TRBV12-3 or TRBV12-4 and J usage is TRBJ1-2; TRBD1 matches 7 bases. This CDR3 has 13 amino acids. Unmatched junction bases numbered 8, after V lost 5 bases and J lost 8 bases. CDR3 in amino acids: CASSIRGRGGYTF. The CDR3 DNA follows: TGTGCCAGCAGTATCAGGGGGAGAGGAGGCTACACCTTC.

Only one count was recorded for this clone. The rearrangement links TRBV14 to TRBJ1-3; D perhaps matches TRBD1 (6 bases). This CDR3 spans 16 amino acids. The germline V gene encodes CDR1 SGHDN and CDR2 FVKESK. The ends were cut back, 2 bases at V and 4 bases at J, with 15 bases in the middle. The chain's CDR3 is CASSQLKPGQGNTIYF. The CDR3 DNA reads TGTGCCAGCAGCCAATTAAAACCGGGACAAGGAAACACCATATATTTT.

The chain links TRBV5-1 to TRBJ2-7; possibly TRBD2 for D (6 bases). V was trimmed by 3 bases and J by 4 bases, leaving 11 bases between them. The CDR3 is made up of 13 amino acids. CDR1 is SGHRS, CDR2 YFSETQ, per germline. The CDR3 reads CASSSYAGYEQYF. Here the CDR3 DNA reads TGCGCCAGCAGCTCATACGCGGGGTACGAGCAGTACTTC.